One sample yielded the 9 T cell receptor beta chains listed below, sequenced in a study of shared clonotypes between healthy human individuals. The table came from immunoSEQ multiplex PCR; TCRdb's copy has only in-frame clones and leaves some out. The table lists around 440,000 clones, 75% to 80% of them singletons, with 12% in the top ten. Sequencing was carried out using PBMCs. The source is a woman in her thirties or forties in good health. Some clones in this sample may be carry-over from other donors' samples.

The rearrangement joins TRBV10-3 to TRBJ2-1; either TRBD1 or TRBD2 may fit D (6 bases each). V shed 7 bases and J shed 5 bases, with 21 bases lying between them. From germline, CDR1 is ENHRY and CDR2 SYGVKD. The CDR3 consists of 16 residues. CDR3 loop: CAIKVGGPASNNEQFF. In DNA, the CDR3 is TGTGCCATCAAAGTCGGGGGCCCCGCTAGTAACAATGAGCAGTTCTTC.

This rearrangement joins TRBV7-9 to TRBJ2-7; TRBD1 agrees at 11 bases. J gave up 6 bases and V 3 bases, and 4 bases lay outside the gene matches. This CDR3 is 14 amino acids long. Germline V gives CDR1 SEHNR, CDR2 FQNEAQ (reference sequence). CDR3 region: CASSFSGTGGEQYF. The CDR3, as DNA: TGTGCCAGCAGCTTTAGTGGGACAGGGGGCGAGCAGTACTTC.

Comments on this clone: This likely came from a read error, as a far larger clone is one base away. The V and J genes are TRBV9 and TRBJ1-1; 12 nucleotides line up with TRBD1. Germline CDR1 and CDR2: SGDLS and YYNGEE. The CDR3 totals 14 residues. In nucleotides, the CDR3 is TGTACCAGCAGCGTGGGGACAGGGGGCTCCGAGGCTTTCTTT. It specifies CTSSVGTGGSEAFF.

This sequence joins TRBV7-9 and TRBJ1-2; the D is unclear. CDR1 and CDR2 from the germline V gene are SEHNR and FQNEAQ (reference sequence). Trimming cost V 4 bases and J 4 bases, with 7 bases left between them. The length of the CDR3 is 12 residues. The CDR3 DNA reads TGTGCCAGCAGCTCGGAGCTCTATGGCTACACCTTC. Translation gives CASSSELYGYTF.

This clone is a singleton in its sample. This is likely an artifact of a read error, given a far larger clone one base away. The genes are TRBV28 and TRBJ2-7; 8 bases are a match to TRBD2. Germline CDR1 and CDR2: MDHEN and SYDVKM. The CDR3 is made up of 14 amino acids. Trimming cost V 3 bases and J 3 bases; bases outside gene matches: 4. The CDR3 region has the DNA TGTGCCAGCAGTTTCCCCCTAGCGGGCTACGAGCAGTACTTC. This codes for CASSFPLAGYEQYF.

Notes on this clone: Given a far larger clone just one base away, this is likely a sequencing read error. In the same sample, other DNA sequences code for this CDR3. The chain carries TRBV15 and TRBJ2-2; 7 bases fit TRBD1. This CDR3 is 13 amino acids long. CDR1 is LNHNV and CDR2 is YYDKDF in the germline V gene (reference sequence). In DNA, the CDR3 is TGTGCCACCAGCCTCGACAGGGTTGGGGAGCTGTTTTTC. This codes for CATSLDRVGELFF.

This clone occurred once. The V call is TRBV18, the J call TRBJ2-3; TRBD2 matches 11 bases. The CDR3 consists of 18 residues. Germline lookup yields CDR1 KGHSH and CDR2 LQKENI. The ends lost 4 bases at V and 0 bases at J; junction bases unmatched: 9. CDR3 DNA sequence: TGTGCCAGCTCACTGACCGGGACTAGCGGATCTAGCACAGATACGCAGTATTTT. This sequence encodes CASSLTGTSGSSTDTQYF.

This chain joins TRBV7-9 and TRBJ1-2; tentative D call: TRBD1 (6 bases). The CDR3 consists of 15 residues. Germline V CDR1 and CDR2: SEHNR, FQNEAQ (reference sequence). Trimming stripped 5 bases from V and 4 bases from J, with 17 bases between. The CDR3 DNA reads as TGTGCCAGCAGCGAACAGGGTATTTTGGGCTATGGCTACACCTTC. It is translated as CASSEQGILGYGYTF.

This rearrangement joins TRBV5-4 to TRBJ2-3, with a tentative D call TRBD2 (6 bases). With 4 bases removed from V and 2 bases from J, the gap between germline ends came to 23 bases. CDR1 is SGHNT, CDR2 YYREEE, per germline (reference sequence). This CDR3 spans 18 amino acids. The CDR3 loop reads CASSPLAPGTFNTDTQYF. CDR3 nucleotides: TGTGCCAGCAGCCCCCTGGCCCCCGGGACTTTCAACACAGATACGCAGTATTTT.